The clone carrying this T cell receptor beta chain has a handful of counts. These data originate in a study of human T cells and chemical hapten exposure. TCRdb called the RACE reads again in MiXCR, with one record for every CDR3 protein. Here the sample spans more than 150,000 distinct CDR3 sequences, more than 25% being singletons. Time point denoted: pre-sensitization, week 0. Treatment meaning: therapeutic diphenylcyclopropenone sensitization with weekly scalp DPC. CDR3 length: 12 amino acids. Germline V gene lookup returns CDR1 DFQATT and CDR2 SNEGSKA (reference sequence). V dropped 7 bases and J dropped 1 base, with 7 bases sitting between them.

This TCR was recovered from a young woman with alopecia areata. Some clones in this sample may be carry-over from other donors' samples. The rearrangement uses TRBV20-1 and TRBJ2-2; D uncertain. The sequenced sample was whole blood, obtained in connection with sensitization to the hapten diphenylcyclopropenone (DPC). The CDR3 DNA follows: TGCAGTGTGTCCAGGAACACCGGGGAGCTGTTTTTT. It codes for CSVSRNTGELFF.